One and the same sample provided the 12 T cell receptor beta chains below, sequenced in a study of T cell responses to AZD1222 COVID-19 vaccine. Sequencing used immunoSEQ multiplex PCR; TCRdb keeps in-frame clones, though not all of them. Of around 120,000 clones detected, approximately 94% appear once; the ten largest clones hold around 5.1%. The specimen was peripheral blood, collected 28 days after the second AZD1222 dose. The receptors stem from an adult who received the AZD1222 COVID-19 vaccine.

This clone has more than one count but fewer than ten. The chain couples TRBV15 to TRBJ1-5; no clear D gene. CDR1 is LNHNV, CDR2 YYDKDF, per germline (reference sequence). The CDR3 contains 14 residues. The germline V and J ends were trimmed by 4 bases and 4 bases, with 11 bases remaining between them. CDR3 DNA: TGTGCCACCAGCACCCGGGCCCGGAATCAGCCCCAGCATTTT. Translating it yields CATSTRARNQPQHF.

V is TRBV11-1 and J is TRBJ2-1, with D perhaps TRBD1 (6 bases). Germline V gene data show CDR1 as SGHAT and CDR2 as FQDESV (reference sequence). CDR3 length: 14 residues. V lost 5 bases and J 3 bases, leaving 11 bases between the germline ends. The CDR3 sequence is CASSPKGGYNEQFF. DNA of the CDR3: TGTGCCAGCAGCCCAAAAGGGGGCTACAATGAGCAGTTCTTC.

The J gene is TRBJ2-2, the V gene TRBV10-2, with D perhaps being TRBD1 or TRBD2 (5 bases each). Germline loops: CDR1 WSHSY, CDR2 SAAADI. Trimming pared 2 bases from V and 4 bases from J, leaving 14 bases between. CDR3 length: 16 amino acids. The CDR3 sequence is CASSEPTQGPTGELFF. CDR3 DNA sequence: TGCGCCAGCAGTGAGCCGACGCAGGGACCCACCGGGGAGCTGTTTTTT.

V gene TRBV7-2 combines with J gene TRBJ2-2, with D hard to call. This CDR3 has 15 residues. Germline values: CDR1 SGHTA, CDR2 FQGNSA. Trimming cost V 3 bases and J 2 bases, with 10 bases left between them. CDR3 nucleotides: TGTGCCAGCAGCTTTCGCCAGTATAACACCGGGGAGCTGTTTTTT. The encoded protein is CASSFRQYNTGELFF. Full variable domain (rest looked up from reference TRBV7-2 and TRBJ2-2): GAGVSQSPSNKVTEKGKDVELRCDPISGHTALYWYRQSLGQGLEFLIYFQGNSAPDKSGLPSDRFSAERTGGSVSTLTIQRTQQEDSAVYLCASSFRQYNTGELFFGEGSRLTVL.

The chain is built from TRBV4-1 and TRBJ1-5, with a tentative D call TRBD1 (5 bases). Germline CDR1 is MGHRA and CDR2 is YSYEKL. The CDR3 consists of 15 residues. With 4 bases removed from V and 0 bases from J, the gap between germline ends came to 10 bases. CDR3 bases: TGCGCCAGCAGCCCGGGGCTCCATAGCAATCAGCCCCAGCATTTT. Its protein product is CASSPGLHSNQPQHF.

The chain's CDR3 is CASSRNTEAFF. In DNA, the CDR3 is TGTGCCAGTAGTAGAAACACTGAAGCTTTCTTT. The chain is built from TRBV19 and TRBJ1-1; no clear D gene. Germline V lookup: CDR1 LNHDA, CDR2 SQIVND (reference sequence). With 4 bases removed from V and 2 bases from J, the gap between germline ends came to 2 bases. The CDR3 runs to 11 residues.

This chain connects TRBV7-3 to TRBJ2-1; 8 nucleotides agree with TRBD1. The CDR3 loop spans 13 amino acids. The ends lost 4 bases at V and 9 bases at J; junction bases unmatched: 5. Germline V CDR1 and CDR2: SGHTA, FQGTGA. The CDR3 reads CASSSGQGGEQFF. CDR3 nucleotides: TGTGCCAGCAGCTCAGGACAGGGTGGTGAGCAGTTCTTC.

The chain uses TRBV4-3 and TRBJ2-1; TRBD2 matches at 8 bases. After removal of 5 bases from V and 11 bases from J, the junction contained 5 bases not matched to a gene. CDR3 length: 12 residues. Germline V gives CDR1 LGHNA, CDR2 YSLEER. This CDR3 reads CASSVGLGQQFF. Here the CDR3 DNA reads TGCGCCAGCAGCGTGGGACTAGGCCAGCAGTTCTTC.

The CDR3 sequence: CASSLAGSGVNGELFF. CDR3 DNA sequence: TGTGCCAGCAGCTTAGCGGGATCAGGGGTCAACGGGGAGCTGTTTTTT. V gene TRBV7-9 combines with J gene TRBJ2-2, with D possibly TRBD1 on 6 matching bases. Germline-derived CDR1 and CDR2 are SEHNR and FQNEAQ (reference sequence). This CDR3 comprises 16 residues. V lost 0 bases, J lost 7 bases, and 15 bases lay in between.

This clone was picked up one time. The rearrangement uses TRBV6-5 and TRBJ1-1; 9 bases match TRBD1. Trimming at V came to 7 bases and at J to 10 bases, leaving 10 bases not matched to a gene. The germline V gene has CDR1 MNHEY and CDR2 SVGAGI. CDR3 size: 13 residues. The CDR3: CASIPTGGRGAFF. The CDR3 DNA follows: TGTGCCAGCATCCCAACAGGGGGCCGTGGAGCTTTCTTT.

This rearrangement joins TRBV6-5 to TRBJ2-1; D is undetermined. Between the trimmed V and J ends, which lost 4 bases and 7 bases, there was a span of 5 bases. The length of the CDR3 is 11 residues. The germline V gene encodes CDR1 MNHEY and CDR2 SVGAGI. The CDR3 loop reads CASSWMNEQFF. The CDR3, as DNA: TGTGCCAGCAGTTGGATGAATGAGCAGTTCTTC.

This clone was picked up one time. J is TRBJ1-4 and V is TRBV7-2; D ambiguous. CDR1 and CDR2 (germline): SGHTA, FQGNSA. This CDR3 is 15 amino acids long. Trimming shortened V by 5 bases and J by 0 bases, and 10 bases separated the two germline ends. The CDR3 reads CASSGEGTTNEKLFF. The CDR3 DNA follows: TGTGCCAGCAGCGGGGAAGGGACAACTAATGAAAAACTGTTTTTT. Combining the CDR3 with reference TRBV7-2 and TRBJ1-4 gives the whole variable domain GAGVSQSPSNKVTEKGKDVELRCDPISGHTALYWYRQSLGQGLEFLIYFQGNSAPDKSGLPSDRFSAERTGGSVSTLTIQRTQQEDSAVYLCASSGEGTTNEKLFFGSGTQLSVL.